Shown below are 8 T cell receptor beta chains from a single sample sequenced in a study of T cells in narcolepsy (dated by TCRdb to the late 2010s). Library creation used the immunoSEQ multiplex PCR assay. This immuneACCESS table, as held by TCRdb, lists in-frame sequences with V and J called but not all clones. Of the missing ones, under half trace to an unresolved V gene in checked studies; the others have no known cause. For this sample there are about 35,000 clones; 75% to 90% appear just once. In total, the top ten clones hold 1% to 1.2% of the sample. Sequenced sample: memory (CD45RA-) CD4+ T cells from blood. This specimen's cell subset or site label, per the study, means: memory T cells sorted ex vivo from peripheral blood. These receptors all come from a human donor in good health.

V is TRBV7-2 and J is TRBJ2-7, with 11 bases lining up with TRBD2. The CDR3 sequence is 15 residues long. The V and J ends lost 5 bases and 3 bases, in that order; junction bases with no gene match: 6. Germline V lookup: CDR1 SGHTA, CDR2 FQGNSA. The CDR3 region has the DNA TGTGCCAGCAGCCTCTCCGGGACTAGCGGCTACGAGCAGTACTTC. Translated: CASSLSGTSGYEQYF.

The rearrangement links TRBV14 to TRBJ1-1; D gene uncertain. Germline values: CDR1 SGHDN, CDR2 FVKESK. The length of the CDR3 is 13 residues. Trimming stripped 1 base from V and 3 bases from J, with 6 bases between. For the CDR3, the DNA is TGTGCCAGCAGCCAAGGTTGGTACACTGAAGCTTTCTTT. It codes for CASSQGWYTEAFF.

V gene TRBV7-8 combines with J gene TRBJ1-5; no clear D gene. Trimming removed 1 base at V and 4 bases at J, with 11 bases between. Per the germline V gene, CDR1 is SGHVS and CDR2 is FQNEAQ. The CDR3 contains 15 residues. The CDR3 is CASSLEQGGNQPQHF. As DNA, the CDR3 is TGTGCCAGCAGCTTAGAACAAGGCGGGAATCAGCCCCAGCATTTT.

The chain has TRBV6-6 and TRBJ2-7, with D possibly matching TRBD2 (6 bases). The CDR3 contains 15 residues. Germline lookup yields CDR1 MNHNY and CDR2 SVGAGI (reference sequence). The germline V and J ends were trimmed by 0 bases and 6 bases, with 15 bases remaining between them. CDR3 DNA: TGTGCCAGCAGTTACTCTTCCCTAGCGCCGTTCGAGCAGTACTTC. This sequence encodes CASSYSSLAPFEQYF.

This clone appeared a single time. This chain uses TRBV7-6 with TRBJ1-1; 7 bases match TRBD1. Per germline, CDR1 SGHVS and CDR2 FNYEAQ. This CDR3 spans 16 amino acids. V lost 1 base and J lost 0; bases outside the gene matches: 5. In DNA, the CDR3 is TGTGCCAGCAGCTTAGTCGGGACAGTAATGAACACTGAAGCTTTCTTT. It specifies CASSLVGTVMNTEAFF. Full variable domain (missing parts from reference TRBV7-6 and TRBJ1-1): GAGVSQSPRYKVTKRGQDVALRCDPISGHVSLYWYRQALGQGPEFLTYFNYEAQQDKSGLPNDRFSAERPEGSISTLTIQRTEQRDSAMYRCASSLVGTVMNTEAFFGQGTRLTVV.

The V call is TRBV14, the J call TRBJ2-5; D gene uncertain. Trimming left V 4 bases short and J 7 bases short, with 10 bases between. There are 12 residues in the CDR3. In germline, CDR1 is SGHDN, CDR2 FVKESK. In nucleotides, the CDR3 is TGTGCCAGCAGCCCTGGGTGGCTGACCCAGTACTTC. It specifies CASSPGWLTQYF.

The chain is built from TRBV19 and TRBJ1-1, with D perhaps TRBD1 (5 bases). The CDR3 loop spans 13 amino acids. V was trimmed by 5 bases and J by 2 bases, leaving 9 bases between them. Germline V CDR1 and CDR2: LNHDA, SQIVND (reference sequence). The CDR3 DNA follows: TGTGCCAGTAGTTGGACACGAAACACTGAAGCTTTCTTT. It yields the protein CASSWTRNTEAFF.

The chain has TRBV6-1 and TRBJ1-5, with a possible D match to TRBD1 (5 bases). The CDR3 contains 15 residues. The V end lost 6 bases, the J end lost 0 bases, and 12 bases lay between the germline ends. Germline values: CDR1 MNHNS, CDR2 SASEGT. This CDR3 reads CASSWDGNSNQPQHF. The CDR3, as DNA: TGTGCCAGCAGCTGGGACGGAAATAGCAATCAGCCCCAGCATTTT.